Below, 26 T cell receptor beta chains from the same sample are listed, as sequenced in a study of T cell responses to AZD1222 COVID-19 vaccine. Measured with immunoSEQ multiplex PCR; TCRdb has only the in-frame clones, and not every one. This table has roughly 140,000 clones, approximately 90% appearing once. The starting material was peripheral blood, obtained on day 0 of AZD1222 vaccination. The source of these receptors is an adult in good health.

The rearrangement uses TRBV27 and TRBJ1-1; D remains unclear. Germline V gene lookup returns CDR1 MNHEY and CDR2 SMNVEV (reference sequence). V lost 5 bases and J 10 bases, leaving 20 bases between the germline ends. The CDR3 has 14 residues. The CDR3 loop is CASSPNLRTARAFF. CDR3 nucleotide sequence: TGTGCCAGCAGTCCCAACCTCCGGACCGCCCGAGCTTTCTTT.

The V gene is TRBV5-3, the J gene TRBJ2-7, with D uncertain. TRBV5-3 is an open reading frame, and its role is uncertain. The ends were cut back, 3 bases at V and 0 bases at J, with 16 bases in the middle. This CDR3 comprises 16 residues. The CDR3 region has the DNA TGTGCCAGAAGCTCCTACCGGGTCCTAAGCTCCTACGAGCAGTACTTC. It is translated as CARSSYRVLSSYEQYF.

The V call is TRBV5-1, the J call TRBJ2-7; D not resolved. The CDR3 contains 13 residues. CDR1 is SGHRS, CDR2 YFSETQ, per germline. Trimming took off 0 bases at V and 5 bases at J, with 9 bases between the two ends. The CDR3 loop reads CASSLDGFDEQYF. The CDR3 DNA reads as TGCGCCAGCAGCTTGGACGGCTTCGACGAGCAGTACTTC.

This clone was seen just once. The chain combines TRBV27 with TRBJ2-1, with 11 bases fitting TRBD1. CDR3 length: 17 amino acids. V gave up 2 bases and J gave up 8 bases; unmatched junction bases: 11. In germline, CDR1 is MNHEY, CDR2 SMNVEV (reference sequence). CDR3 residues: CASSLNADRGRGYEQFF. The CDR3 DNA reads TGTGCCAGCAGTTTAAATGCGGACAGGGGGCGGGGGTATGAGCAGTTCTTC.

The chain joins TRBV5-8 to TRBJ1-4; D might be TRBD1 (5 bases). The CDR3 has 15 residues. Trimming stripped 0 bases from V and 4 bases from J, with 10 bases between. Germline CDR1 and CDR2: SGHTS and YDEGEE. As DNA, the CDR3 is TGTGCCAGCAGCTTGGGAGGGGCCAATAATGAAAAACTGTTTTTT. Protein sequence: CASSLGGANNEKLFF.

This sequence joins TRBV9 and TRBJ1-1; a weak D match, TRBD1 (5 bases). Germline-derived CDR1 and CDR2 are SGDLS and YYNGEE. V lost 4 bases to trimming and J lost 1 base, with 17 bases between them. The CDR3 sequence is 16 residues long. The CDR3 DNA follows: TGTGCCAGCAGCAAGACGGCAGGGTTAGGGAACACTGAAGCTTTCTTT. Translation: CASSKTAGLGNTEAFF.

The chain is built from TRBV4-2 and TRBJ2-1, with D hard to call. The CDR3 covers 16 residues. The V and J ends lost 2 bases and 1 base respectively, with 12 bases between them. CDR1 is LGHNA, CDR2 YNFKEQ, per germline. CDR3: CASSQNGPGSYNEQFF. In DNA form, the CDR3 reads TGTGCCAGCAGCCAAAATGGTCCAGGATCCTACAATGAGCAGTTCTTC.

The chain carries TRBV7-9 and TRBJ1-5, with a possible D match to TRBD1 (5 bases). V lost 0 bases, J lost 5 bases, and 14 bases lay in between. The germline gives CDR1 SEHNR, CDR2 FQNEAQ (reference sequence). CDR3 size: 16 residues. The CDR3 nucleotides are TGTGCCAGCAGCTTAGCGGGACCCGTCCGGGATCAGCCCCAGCATTTT. Its protein product is CASSLAGPVRDQPQHF.

The chain is built from TRBV21-1 and TRBJ2-1; the D call TRBD2 from the table was never checked on the DNA. TRBV21-1 is a documented pseudogene. There are 17 residues in the CDR3. Here the CDR3 reads CASSKWGFREDYNEQFF. CDR3 in DNA: TGTGCCAGCAGCAAATGGGGTTTCCGGGAGGACTACAATGAGCAGTTCTTC.

The V gene is TRBV13, the J gene TRBJ1-5; D remains ambiguous. Trimming pared 0 bases from V and 4 bases from J, leaving 10 bases between. The CDR3 is 15 amino acids. Germline lookup yields CDR1 PRHDT and CDR2 FYEKMQ (reference sequence). The CDR3 spells CASSLGLQGNQPQHF. The CDR3, as DNA: TGTGCCAGCAGCTTAGGCCTTCAAGGTAATCAGCCCCAGCATTTT.

The gene calls are TRBV29-1 and TRBJ1-3, with 8 nucleotides matching TRBD1. The CDR3 has 14 amino acids. The V segment lost 5 bases and the J segment 3 bases; nucleotides outside the gene matches: 6. The germline V gene encodes CDR1 SQVTM and CDR2 ANQGSEA. CDR3 loop: CSVSTGVDGNTIYF. The DNA for the CDR3 is TGCAGCGTTTCGACAGGGGTGGATGGAAACACCATATATTTT.

Note on this clone: The junction departs from germline at one end; a sequencing error may be responsible. V and J are TRBV5-1 and TRBJ2-5; 9 bases align to TRBD2. The CDR3 covers 14 residues. Germline V CDR1 and CDR2: SGHRS, YFSETQ. In nucleotides, the CDR3 is TGCGCCGGCAGCGCCGGACTAGCGCAAGAGACCCAGTACTTC. As protein: CAGSAGLAQETQYF.

The chain couples TRBV5-1 to TRBJ2-1; 8 nucleotides align to TRBD2. The CDR3 is 16 residues long. Germline CDR1 SGHRS, CDR2 YFSETQ. The ends lost 0 bases at V and 5 bases at J; junction bases unmatched: 7. CDR3 loop: CASSLDPSGSNNEQFF. The CDR3 region has the DNA TGCGCCAGCAGCTTGGATCCCAGCGGGAGTAACAATGAGCAGTTCTTC.

This clone was recorded only once. V and J are TRBV18 and TRBJ2-3; D not resolved. Germline CDR1 KGHSH, CDR2 LQKENI. The V end lost 6 bases, the J end lost 4 bases, and 26 bases lay between the germline ends. This CDR3 comprises 18 residues. The DNA of the CDR3 is TGTGCCAGCTCTCCCAGTCTCCGGGCCCCAAGTAGTCCAGATACGCAGTATTTT. Translating it yields CASSPSLRAPSSPDTQYF. Filled out from reference TRBV18 and TRBJ2-3, the complete variable domain reads NAGVMQNPRHLVRRRGQEARLRCSPMKGHSHVYWYRQLPEEGLKFMVYLQKENIIDESGMPKERFSAEFPKEGPSILRIQQVVRGDSAAYFCASSPSLRAPSSPDTQYFGPGTRLTVL.

This clone has a single count. The chain carries TRBV12-5 and TRBJ2-1, with 7 bases that match TRBD1. V lost 7 bases to trimming and J lost 2 bases; unmatched junction nucleotides: 14. This CDR3 region has 17 residues. Looked up from germline, CDR1 is LGHNT and CDR2 is FRNRAP. This CDR3 is CASVGASQGSPYNEQFF. CDR3 coding DNA: TGTGCTAGTGTTGGGGCCTCACAGGGGTCCCCCTACAATGAGCAGTTCTTC.

Only one count was recorded for this clone. CDR3: CASSRDREAFF. The DNA for the CDR3 is TGTGCCAGCAGTAGGGACAGGGAAGCTTTCTTT. The rearrangement uses TRBV6-2 or TRBV6-3 and TRBJ1-1; 8 bases align to TRBD1. Germline V gene lookup returns CDR1 MNHEY and CDR2 SVGEGT. The V gene end was trimmed by 5 bases and the J gene end by 8 bases; junction bases not matched to a gene: 1. This CDR3 comprises 11 residues.

The chain joins TRBV30 to TRBJ2-3; TRBD2 might be the D (6 bases). Germline V gene data show CDR1 as GTSNPN and CDR2 as SVGIG (reference sequence). Trimming cost V 7 bases and J 1 base, with 15 bases left between them. The CDR3 has 14 amino acids. The CDR3 reads CASVAEQRTDTQYF. The CDR3 bases are TGTGCCTCGGTAGCGGAACAACGCACAGATACGCAGTATTTT.

CDR3 loop: CASSDSPLACSQTNEKLFF. CDR3 nucleotides: TGTGCCAGCAGTGACTCCCCTCTTGCATGTTCCCAGACTAATGAAAAACTGTTTTTT. This chain uses TRBV6-4 with TRBJ1-4, with D unclear. CDR1 and CDR2 from the germline V gene are MRHNA and SNTAGT. This CDR3 has 19 residues. With 0 bases removed from V and 2 bases from J, the gap between germline ends came to 19 bases.

DNA of the CDR3: TGTGCCAGCAGCTTAGAATTGGCGGGAGAGCACAATGAGCAGTTCTTC. It specifies CASSLELAGEHNEQFF. The chain employs TRBV11-3 and TRBJ2-1, with 7 nucleotides matching TRBD2. The CDR3 extends over 16 amino acids. Trimming removed 0 bases from V and 5 bases from J; junction bases left unmatched: 7. The germline V gene encodes CDR1 SGHNT and CDR2 YENEEA.

The chain is built from TRBV4-3 and TRBJ1-5, with D maybe TRBD1 (5 bases). V was trimmed by 1 base and J by 3 bases, leaving 13 bases between them. The CDR3 has 16 residues. The V gene's germline CDR1 is LGHNA and CDR2 YSLEER. The CDR3 nucleotides are TGCGCCAGCAGCCAAGTTATCGGGGACGACAATCAGCCCCAGCATTTT. Encoded protein: CASSQVIGDDNQPQHF.

The chain links TRBV30 to TRBJ2-2; 8 nucleotides agree with TRBD2. This CDR3 spans 17 amino acids. From germline, CDR1 is GTSNPN and CDR2 SVGIG (reference sequence). Unmatched junction bases numbered 8, after V lost 0 bases and J lost 2 bases. Here the CDR3 DNA reads TGTGCCTGGAGTGTAACGAAGCGGGGGTTCAACACCGGGGAGCTGTTTTTT. Amino acid sequence: CAWSVTKRGFNTGELFF. The full variable domain, with the rest looked up from reference TRBV30 and TRBJ2-2, is SQTIHQWPATLVQPVGSPLSLECTVEGTSNPNLYWYRQAAGRGLQLLFYSVGIGQISSEVPQNLSASRPQDRQFILSSKKLLLSDSGFYLCAWSVTKRGFNTGELFFGEGSRLTVL.

This clone was picked up one time. The V gene is TRBV2, the J gene TRBJ2-2; TRBD2 agrees at 7 bases. This CDR3 has 12 residues. V lost 11 bases, J lost 7 bases, and 7 bases stayed unmatched. Germline V gene sequence: CDR1 SNHLY, CDR2 FYNNEI. The CDR3 nucleotides read TGTGCCTGGGGAGGGGAGGGCGGGGAGCTGTTTTTT. Translating it yields CAWGGEGGELFF.

This sequence joins TRBV12-5 and TRBJ2-7; no reliable D call. Germline lookup yields CDR1 LGHNT and CDR2 FRNRAP. V was shortened by 3 bases and J by 10 bases, with 16 bases between the two germline ends. The CDR3 consists of 13 residues. CDR3 protein: CASGLVGSGFQYF. CDR3 nucleotides: TGTGCTAGTGGTTTAGTCGGGTCTGGGTTCCAGTACTTC.

The genes are TRBV6-5 and TRBJ1-2, with D possibly matching TRBD1 (6 bases). CDR3 length: 14 amino acids. Trimming pared 7 bases from V and 4 bases from J, leaving 16 bases between. Germline loops: CDR1 MNHEY, CDR2 SVGAGI. This CDR3 reads CASTGQGTLYGYTF. The CDR3 nucleotides are TGTGCCAGCACCGGCCAGGGGACGCTCTATGGCTACACCTTC.

The V gene is TRBV18, the J gene TRBJ2-1, with TRBD1 matching 8 bases. Germline lookup yields CDR1 KGHSH and CDR2 LQKENI. Trimming cost V 5 bases and J 3 bases; bases outside gene matches: 6. The CDR3 has 15 residues. Here the CDR3 reads CASSSGQEVYNEQFF. DNA of the CDR3: TGTGCCAGCTCATCGGGACAGGAAGTCTACAATGAGCAGTTCTTC.

The genes are TRBV15 and TRBJ2-7; D not resolved. Germline V gives CDR1 LNHNV, CDR2 YYDKDF (reference sequence). The CDR3 covers 13 residues. Between the trimmed V and J ends, which lost 0 bases and 6 bases, there was a span of 9 bases. Written as DNA, the CDR3 is TGTGCCACCAGCAGAGATCCCCAGGTCGAGCAGTACTTC. It codes for CATSRDPQVEQYF.